This is a list of T cell receptor beta chains from one sample in a study of technical replicates of blood from several donors. The data were produced by immunoSEQ multiplex PCR, yet TCRdb's version contains in-frame clones alone and is incomplete. The sample records about 90,000 clones, roughly 92% being singletons. Source material: T cells isolated from PBMCs. All receptors derive from a human donor in good health. The CDR3 runs from the conserved cysteine through the conserved F or W. A D gene is named only where the DNA matches it firmly. Size values are once, few and many counts, or a class for expanded clones, and some rows have none.

d_gene	v_gene	abundance	len	j_gene	CDR3aa	CDR3nt
TRBD1	TRBV6-5	.	14	TRBJ2-2	CASSLQGADGELFF	TGTGCCAGCAGCTTACAGGGGGCAGACGGGGAGCTGTTTTTT
.	TRBV7-6	once	12	TRBJ2-1	CASSLRGNEQFF	TGTGCCAGCAGCCTTCGGGGCAATGAGCAGTTCTTC
TRBD1	TRBV6-1	.	16	TRBJ1-1	CASSDWQGARSTEAFF	TGTGCCAGCAGTGATTGGCAGGGGGCTCGGAGCACTGAAGCTTTCTTT
TRBD1	TRBV29-1	.	14	TRBJ2-2	CSAKLQGYTGELFF	TGCAGCGCGAAACTACAGGGGTACACCGGGGAGCTGTTTTTT
.	TRBV7-6	.	15	TRBJ2-7	CASSSYRASSYEQYF	TGTGCCAGCAGCTCCTACAGGGCCAGCTCCTACGAGCAGTACTTC
TRBD2	TRBV7-8	.	14	TRBJ2-7	CASSPLSLADEQYF	TGTGCCAGCAGTCCACTCTCCCTAGCGGACGAGCAGTACTTC
TRBD1	TRBV6-6	.	14	TRBJ2-7	CASSYGRGTYEQYF	TGTGCCAGCAGTTACGGCAGGGGGACCTACGAGCAGTACTTC
TRBD1	TRBV28	.	16	TRBJ1-1	CASIIGTGGVHAEAFF	TGTGCCAGCATAATCGGGACAGGGGGCGTACACGCTGAAGCTTTCTTT
.	TRBV19	.	14	TRBJ2-7	CASSMIGRPYEQYF	TGTGCCAGTAGTATGATCGGCAGGCCCTACGAGCAGTACTTC
TRBD1	TRBV28	once	19	TRBJ2-3	CASSGNSKTGSRSTDTQYF	TGTGCCAGCAGTGGAAACAGCAAGACAGGGTCTAGGAGCACAGATACGCAGTATTTT
TRBD1	TRBV5-1	.	17	TRBJ2-7	CASSLSSDRGHPYEQYF	TGCGCCAGCAGCCTTTCGTCAGACAGGGGTCACCCTTACGAGCAGTACTTC
.	TRBV27	.	15	TRBJ2-3	CASSLAALSTDTQYF	TGTGCCAGCAGTTTAGCGGCGCTTAGCACAGATACGCAGTATTTT
TRBD2	TRBV6-1	.	15	TRBJ2-7	CASSEGAGGSYEQYF	TGTGCCAGCAGTGAAGGAGCGGGAGGTAGCTACGAGCAGTACTTC
.	TRBV7-8	.	13	TRBJ2-7	CASSFGLPYEQYF	TGTGCCAGCAGCTTTGGGCTACCCTACGAGCAGTACTTC
.	TRBV12-5	.	19	TRBJ1-5	CASGVNDRPIPEGNQPQHF	TGTGCTAGTGGTGTAAACGACAGACCCATACCCGAGGGCAATCAGCCCCAGCATTTT
.	TRBV4-1	.	14	TRBJ1-1	CASSPDAGFDRAFF	TGCGCCAGCAGCCCGGACGCGGGTTTTGATCGGGCTTTCTTT
.	TRBV2	.	11	TRBJ1-2	CASTQGSGYTF	TGTGCCAGCACCCAGGGAAGTGGCTACACCTTC
.	TRBV6-1	.	12	TRBJ1-1	CASFQGNTEAFF	TGTGCCAGCTTTCAGGGGAACACTGAAGCTTTCTTT
TRBD1	TRBV27	.	14	TRBJ1-2	CASSHRTGAVGYTF	TGTGCCAGCAGTCACCGGACAGGGGCAGTGGGCTACACCTTC
TRBD1	TRBV2	.	13	TRBJ2-7	CASIWDRGYEQYF	TGTGCCAGCATCTGGGACAGGGGTTACGAGCAGTACTTC
.	TRBV9	.	14	TRBJ2-3	CASTKDRNTDTQYF	TGTGCCAGCACAAAGGACAGAAACACAGATACGCAGTATTTT
.	TRBV6-5	.	14	TRBJ1-1	CASSLVEGRFEAFF	TGTGCCAGCAGTCTGGTGGAGGGCCGGTTTGAGGCTTTCTTT
TRBD1	TRBV2	.	14	TRBJ2-7	CASRGQGFFYEQYF	TGTGCCAGCCGAGGACAGGGCTTCTTCTACGAGCAGTACTTC
.	TRBV2	.	14	TRBJ2-7	CASIEGESLYEQYF	TGTGCCAGCATCGAAGGAGAGTCCCTCTACGAGCAGTACTTC
.	TRBV5-1	.	17	TRBJ1-6	CASSPEAGVRTNSPLHF	TGCGCCAGCAGCCCCGAAGCGGGCGTCAGAACAAATTCACCCCTCCACTTT
.	TRBV2	.	14	TRBJ2-7	CASSVQGLSYEQYF	TGTGCCAGCAGTGTCCAGGGCTTATCCTACGAGCAGTACTTC
.	TRBV18	.	14	TRBJ2-7	CASSPSGDIDEQYF	TGTGCCAGCTCACCATCCGGGGACATAGACGAGCAGTACTTC
.	TRBV30	.	13	TRBJ1-2	CAWSVAVSYGYTF	TGTGCCTGGAGTGTTGCCGTTAGCTATGGCTACACCTTC
TRBD1	TRBV5-5	.	14	TRBJ2-7	CASSFSRGPVEQYF	TGTGCCAGCAGCTTCAGCAGGGGGCCGGTCGAGCAGTACTTC
.	TRBV7-9	.	11	TRBJ1-2	CAVGDLYGYTF	TGTGCGGTAGGGGATCTCTATGGCTACACCTTC
.	TRBV29-1	.	14	TRBJ1-6	CSVESERDHSPLHF	TGCAGCGTTGAGTCGGAGCGGGATCATTCACCCCTCCACTTT
TRBD1	TRBV19	.	13	TRBJ2-7	CASSRTGGNEQYF	TGTGCCAGTAGCCGGACAGGGGGGAACGAGCAGTACTTC
TRBD1	TRBV7-9	.	16	TRBJ1-1	CASSSTLQGALAEAFF	TGTGCCAGCAGCTCGACCCTACAGGGGGCTCTGGCTGAAGCTTTCTTT
.	TRBV5-6	.	12	TRBJ2-2	CASSIRQDELFF	TGTGCCAGCAGCATAAGACAGGACGAGCTGTTTTTT
TRBD1	TRBV12-5	.	20	TRBJ1-6	CASGSDRTGDFSSYNSPLHF	TGTGCTAGTGGTTCGGATCGGACAGGCGATTTCAGCTCCTATAATTCACCCCTCCACTTT
TRBD2	TRBV2	once	12	TRBJ2-7	CASTLAGVLQYF	TGTGCCAGCACCTTAGCGGGAGTATTGCAGTACTTC
.	TRBV4-1	.	17	TRBJ1-1	CASSQDPPRGLNTEAFF	TGCGCCAGCAGCCAAGACCCCCCGCGGGGCCTGAACACTGAAGCTTTCTTT
.	TRBV6-1	once	13	TRBJ2-7	CASSEVAGYEQYF	TGTGCCAGCAGTGAAGTGGCAGGTTACGAGCAGTACTTC
.	TRBV4-1	once	14	TRBJ1-2	CASSQGGAFYGYTF	TGCGCCAGCAGCCAAGGGGGCGCATTCTATGGCTACACCTTC
.	TRBV7-7	.	15	TRBJ2-1	CASRIRDAPQNEQFF	TGTGCTAGCCGAATCAGGGATGCGCCCCAGAATGAGCAGTTCTTC
.	TRBV7-2	.	15	TRBJ1-4	CASSLVAGSNEKLFF	TGTGCCAGCAGCTTAGTCGCCGGGTCGAATGAAAAACTGTTTTTT
TRBD2	TRBV2	.	18	TRBJ2-6	CASSPGLAGFSGANVLTF	TGTGCCAGCAGCCCTGGACTAGCGGGATTCTCTGGGGCCAACGTCCTGACTTTC